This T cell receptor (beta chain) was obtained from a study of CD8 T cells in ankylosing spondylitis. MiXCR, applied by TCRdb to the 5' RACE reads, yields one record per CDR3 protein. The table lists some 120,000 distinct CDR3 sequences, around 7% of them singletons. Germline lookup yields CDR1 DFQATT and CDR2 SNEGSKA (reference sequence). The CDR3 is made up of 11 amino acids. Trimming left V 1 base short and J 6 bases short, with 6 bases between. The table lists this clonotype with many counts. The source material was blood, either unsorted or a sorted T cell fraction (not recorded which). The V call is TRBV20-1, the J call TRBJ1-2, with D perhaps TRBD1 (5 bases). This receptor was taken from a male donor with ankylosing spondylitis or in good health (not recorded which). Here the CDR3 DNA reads TGCAGTGCTAGAGTGGGGGATGGCTACACCTTC. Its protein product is CSARVGDGYTF.